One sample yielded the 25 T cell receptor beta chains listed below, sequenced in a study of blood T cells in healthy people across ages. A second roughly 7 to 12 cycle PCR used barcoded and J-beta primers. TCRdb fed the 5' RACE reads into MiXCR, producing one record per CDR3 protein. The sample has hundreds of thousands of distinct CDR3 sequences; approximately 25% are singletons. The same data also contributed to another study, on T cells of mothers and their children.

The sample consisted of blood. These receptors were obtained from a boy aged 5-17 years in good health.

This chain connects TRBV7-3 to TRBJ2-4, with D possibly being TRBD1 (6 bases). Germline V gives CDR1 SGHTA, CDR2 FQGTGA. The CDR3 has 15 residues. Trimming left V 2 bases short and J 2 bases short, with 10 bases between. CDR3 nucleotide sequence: TGTGCCAGCAGCTTAGGACAGTCGACCAAAAACATTCAGTACTTC. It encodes CASSLGQSTKNIQYF.

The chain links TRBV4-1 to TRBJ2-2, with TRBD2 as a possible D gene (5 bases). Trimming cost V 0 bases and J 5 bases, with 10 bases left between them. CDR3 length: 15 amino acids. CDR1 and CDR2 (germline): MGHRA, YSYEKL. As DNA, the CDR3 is TGCGCCAGCAGCCAAGAAGGTGCGGGTACCGGGGAGCTGTTTTTT. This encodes CASSQEGAGTGELFF.

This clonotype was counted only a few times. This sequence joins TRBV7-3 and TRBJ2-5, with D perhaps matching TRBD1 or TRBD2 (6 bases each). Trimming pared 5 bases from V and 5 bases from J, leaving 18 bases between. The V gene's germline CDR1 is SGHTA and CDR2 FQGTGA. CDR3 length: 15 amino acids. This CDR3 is CASSPYGGVGETQYF. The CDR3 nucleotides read TGTGCCAGCAGCCCATACGGGGGCGTAGGGGAGACCCAGTACTTC.

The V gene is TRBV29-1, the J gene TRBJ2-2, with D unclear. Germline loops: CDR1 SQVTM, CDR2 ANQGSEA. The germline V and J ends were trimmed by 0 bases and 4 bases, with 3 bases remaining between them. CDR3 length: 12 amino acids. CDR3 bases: TGCAGCGTTGAAGACGTCACCGGGGAGCTGTTTTTT. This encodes CSVEDVTGELFF.

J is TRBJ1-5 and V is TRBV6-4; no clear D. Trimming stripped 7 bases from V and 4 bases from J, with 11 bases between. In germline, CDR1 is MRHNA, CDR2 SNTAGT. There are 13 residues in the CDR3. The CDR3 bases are TGTGCCAGCATTAATAGCTATAATCAGCCCCAGCATTTT. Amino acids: CASINSYNQPQHF.

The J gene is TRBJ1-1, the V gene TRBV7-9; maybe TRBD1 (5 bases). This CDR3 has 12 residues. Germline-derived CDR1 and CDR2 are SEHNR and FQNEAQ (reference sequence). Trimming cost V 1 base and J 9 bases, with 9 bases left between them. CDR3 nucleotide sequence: TGTGCCAGCAGCTTAGGGGCAGGGCAAGCTTTCTTT. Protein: CASSLGAGQAFF. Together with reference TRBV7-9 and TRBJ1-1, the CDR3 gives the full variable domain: DTGVSQNPRHKITKRGQNVTFRCDPISEHNRLYWYRQTLGQGPEFLTYFQNEAQLEKSRLLSDRFSAERPKGSFSTLEIQRTEQGDSAMYLCASSLGAGQAFFGQGTRLTVV.

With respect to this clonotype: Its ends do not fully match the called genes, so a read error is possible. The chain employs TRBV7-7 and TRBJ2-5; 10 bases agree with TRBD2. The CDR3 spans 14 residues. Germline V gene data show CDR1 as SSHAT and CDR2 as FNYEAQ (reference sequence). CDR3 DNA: TGTGCTAGCAGCTCCCAGACTAGCGGGGAGACCCAGTACTTC. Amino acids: CASSSQTSGETQYF.

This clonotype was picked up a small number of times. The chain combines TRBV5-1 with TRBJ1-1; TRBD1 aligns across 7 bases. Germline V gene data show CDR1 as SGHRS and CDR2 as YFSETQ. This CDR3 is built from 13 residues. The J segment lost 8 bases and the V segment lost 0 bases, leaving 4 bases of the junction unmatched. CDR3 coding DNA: TGCGCCAGCAGCTTGGATGTGACAGGGGAAGCTTTCTTT. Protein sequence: CASSLDVTGEAFF.

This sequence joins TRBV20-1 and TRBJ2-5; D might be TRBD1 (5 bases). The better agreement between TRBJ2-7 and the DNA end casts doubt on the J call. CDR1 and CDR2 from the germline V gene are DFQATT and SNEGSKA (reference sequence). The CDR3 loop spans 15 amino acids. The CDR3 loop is CSARDSEQASYEQYF. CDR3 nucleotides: TGCAGTGCTAGAGATTCGGAACAGGCTTCCTACGAGCAGTACTTC.

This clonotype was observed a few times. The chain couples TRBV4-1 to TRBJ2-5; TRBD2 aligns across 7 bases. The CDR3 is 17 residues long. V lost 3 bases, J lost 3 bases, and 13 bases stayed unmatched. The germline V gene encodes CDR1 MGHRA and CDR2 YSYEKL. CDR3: CASSQEGLRGPKETQYF. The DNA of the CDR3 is TGCGCCAGCAGCCAGGAGGGACTACGAGGACCCAAAGAGACCCAGTACTTC.

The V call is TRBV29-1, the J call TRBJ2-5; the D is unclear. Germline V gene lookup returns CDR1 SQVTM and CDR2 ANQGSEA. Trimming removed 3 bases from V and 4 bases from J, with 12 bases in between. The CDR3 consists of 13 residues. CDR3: CSVEVLTVETQYF. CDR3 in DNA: TGCAGCGTTGAGGTTTTGACGGTAGAGACCCAGTACTTC.

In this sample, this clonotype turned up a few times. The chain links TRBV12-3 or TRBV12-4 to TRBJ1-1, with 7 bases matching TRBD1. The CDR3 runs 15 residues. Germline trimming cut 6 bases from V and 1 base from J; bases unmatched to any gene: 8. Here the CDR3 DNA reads TGTGCCAGCAGGTCTGCTCAGGGGGGGAACACTGAAGCTTTCTTT. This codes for CASRSAQGGNTEAFF.

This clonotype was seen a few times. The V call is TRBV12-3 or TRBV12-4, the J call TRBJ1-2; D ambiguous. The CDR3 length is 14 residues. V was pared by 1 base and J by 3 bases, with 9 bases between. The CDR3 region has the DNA TGTGCCAGCAGTTTAGGATCCGAATACTATGGCTACACCTTC. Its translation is CASSLGSEYYGYTF.

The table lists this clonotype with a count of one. The CDR3 DNA reads as TGTGCCAGCAGCAAGGACAGGGGGCCCTACAATGAGCAGTTCTTC. This translates into CASSKDRGPYNEQFF. The chain employs TRBV3-1 and TRBJ2-1; 11 bases agree with TRBD1. The V segment lost 5 bases and the J segment 2 bases; nucleotides outside the gene matches: 2. Per germline, CDR1 LGHDT and CDR2 YNNKEL (reference sequence). The CDR3 is 15 residues long.

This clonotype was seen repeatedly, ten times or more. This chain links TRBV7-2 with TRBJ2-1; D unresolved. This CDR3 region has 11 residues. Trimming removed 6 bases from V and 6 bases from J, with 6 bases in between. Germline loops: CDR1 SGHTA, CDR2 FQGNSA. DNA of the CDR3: TGTGCCAGCAGTTTGATCAATGAGCAGTTCTTC. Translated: CASSLINEQFF.

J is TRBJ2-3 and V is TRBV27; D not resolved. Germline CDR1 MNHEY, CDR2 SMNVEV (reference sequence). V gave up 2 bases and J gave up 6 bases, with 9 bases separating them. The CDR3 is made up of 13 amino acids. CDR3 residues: CASSLKEWDTQYF. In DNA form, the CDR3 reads TGTGCCAGCAGTTTAAAAGAGTGGGATACGCAGTATTTT.

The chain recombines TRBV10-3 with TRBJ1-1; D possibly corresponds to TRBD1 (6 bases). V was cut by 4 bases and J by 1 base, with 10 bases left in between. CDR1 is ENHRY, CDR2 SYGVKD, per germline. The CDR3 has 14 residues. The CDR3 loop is CAISAGAKNTEAFF. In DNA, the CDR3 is TGTGCCATCAGTGCAGGGGCTAAGAACACTGAAGCTTTCTTT.

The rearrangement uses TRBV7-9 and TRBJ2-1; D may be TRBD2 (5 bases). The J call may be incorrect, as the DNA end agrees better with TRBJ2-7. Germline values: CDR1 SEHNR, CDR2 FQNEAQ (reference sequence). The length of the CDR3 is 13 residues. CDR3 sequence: CASRSSGTYEQYF. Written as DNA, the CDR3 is TGTGCCAGCAGGTCTTCGGGGACCTACGAGCAGTACTTC.

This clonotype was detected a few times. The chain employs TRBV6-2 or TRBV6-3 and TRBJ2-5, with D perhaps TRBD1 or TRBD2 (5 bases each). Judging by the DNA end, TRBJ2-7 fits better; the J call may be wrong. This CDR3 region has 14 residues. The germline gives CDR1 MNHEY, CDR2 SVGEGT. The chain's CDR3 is CASARTGTSYEQYF. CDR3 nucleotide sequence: TGTGCCAGCGCCCGGACGGGGACCTCCTACGAGCAGTACTTC.

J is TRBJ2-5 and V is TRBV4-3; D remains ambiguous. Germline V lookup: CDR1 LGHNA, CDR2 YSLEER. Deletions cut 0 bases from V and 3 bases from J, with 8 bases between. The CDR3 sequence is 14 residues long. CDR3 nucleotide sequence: TGCGCCAGCAGCCAAGATCTTACAGAAGAGACCCAGTACTTC. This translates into CASSQDLTEETQYF.

CDR3 DNA: TGTGCCAGCAGCCAAGAGACCAGGTACCAAGAGACCCAGTACTTC. This translates into CASSQETRYQETQYF. This chain joins TRBV14 and TRBJ2-5; unclear D gene. Germline loops: CDR1 SGHDN, CDR2 FVKESK. The CDR3 consists of 15 residues. Deletions cut 0 bases from V and 0 bases from J, with 8 bases between.

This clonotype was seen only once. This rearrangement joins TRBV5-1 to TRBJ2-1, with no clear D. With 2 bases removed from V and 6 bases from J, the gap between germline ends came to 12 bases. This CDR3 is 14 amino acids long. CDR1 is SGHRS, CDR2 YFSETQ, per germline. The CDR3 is CASSFAATINEQFF. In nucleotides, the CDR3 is TGCGCCAGCAGCTTTGCTGCTACTATCAATGAGCAGTTCTTC.

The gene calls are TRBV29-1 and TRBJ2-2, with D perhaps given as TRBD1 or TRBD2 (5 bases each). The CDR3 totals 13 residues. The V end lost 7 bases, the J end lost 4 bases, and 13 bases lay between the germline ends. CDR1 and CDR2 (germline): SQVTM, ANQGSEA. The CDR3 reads CSALDTSTGELFF. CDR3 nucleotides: TGCAGCGCCTTGGACACTAGCACCGGGGAGCTGTTTTTT.

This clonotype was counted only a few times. CDR3: CASSLQRSAEAFF. Written as DNA, the CDR3 is TGTGCCAGCAGCTTACAAAGGAGCGCTGAAGCTTTCTTT. V and J are TRBV5-5 and TRBJ1-1; D is unclear. V was pared by 2 bases and J by 6 bases, with 11 bases between. This CDR3 has 13 residues. Germline V gene sequence: CDR1 SGHKS, CDR2 YYEKEE (reference sequence).

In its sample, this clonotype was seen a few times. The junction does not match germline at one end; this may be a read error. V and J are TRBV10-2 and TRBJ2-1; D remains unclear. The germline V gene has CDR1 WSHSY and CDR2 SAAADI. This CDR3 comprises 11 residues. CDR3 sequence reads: CASREYNEQFF. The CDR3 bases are TGCGCCAGCAGGGAGTACAATGAGCAGTTCTTC.